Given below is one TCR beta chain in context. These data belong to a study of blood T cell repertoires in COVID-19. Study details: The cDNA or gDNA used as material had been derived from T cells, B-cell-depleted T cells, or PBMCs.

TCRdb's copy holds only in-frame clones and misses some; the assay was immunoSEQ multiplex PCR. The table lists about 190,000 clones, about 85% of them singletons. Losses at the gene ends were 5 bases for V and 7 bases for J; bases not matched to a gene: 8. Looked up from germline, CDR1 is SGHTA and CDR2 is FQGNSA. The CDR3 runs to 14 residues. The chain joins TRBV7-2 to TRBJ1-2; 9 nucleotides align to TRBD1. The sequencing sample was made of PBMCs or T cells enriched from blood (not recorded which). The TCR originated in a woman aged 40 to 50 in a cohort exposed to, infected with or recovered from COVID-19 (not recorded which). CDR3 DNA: TGTGCCAGCAGCGTTCACAGGGGGCTTGGTGGCTACACCTTC. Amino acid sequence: CASSVHRGLGGYTF.